The entry below describes one T cell receptor (beta chain). Its antigen is not known. The sample originates from a study of monozygotic twins with inflammatory bowel disease. Broader study findings: Using the inverse Simpson index, IBD patients had lower TCRbeta diversity than healthy co-twins.

Blood was drawn once per donor, and each sample measured approximately 2.4 ml. The CDR3 contains 13 residues. Germline CDR1 SGHRS, CDR2 YFSETQ. The template-switching step introduced UMIs that carried a 6-nucleotide sample barcode. TCRdb reworked the 5' RACE reads into one entry per CDR3 protein, no DNA. This repertoire includes about 330,000 distinct CDR3 sequences. The clonotype originates from a human donor with ulcerative colitis or Crohn's disease, or a healthy co-twin of an affected twin (not recorded which). The chain employs TRBV5-1 and TRBJ1-1. The sequenced material came from blood. The CDR3 region is CASSFGGVTEAFF. Full variable domain (outside the CDR3, taken from reference TRBV5-1 and TRBJ1-1): KAGVTQTPRYLIKTRGQQVTLSCSPISGHRSVSWYQQTPGQGLQFLFEYFSETQRNKGNFPGRFSGRQFSNSRSEMNVSTLELGDSALYLCASSFGGVTEAFFGQGTRLTVV.